A selection of T cell receptor beta chains follows, all from one sample in a study of CD8 T cells in ankylosing spondylitis. Using its own MiXCR run on the 5' RACE reads, TCRdb lists one record per CDR3 protein. The sample carries about 42,000 distinct CDR3 sequences, less than 3% recorded once. Material: blood, either unsorted or a sorted T cell fraction (not recorded which). The receptor source for this set is a male donor with ankylosing spondylitis or in good health (not recorded which). Both conserved end residues are part of each CDR3. D genes are given only for firm matches. Clone size is shown for a subset of rows, as once, few, many or a class of expanded clone.

j_call,d_call,clone_size,v_call,cdr3_aa,cdr3_nt
TRBJ2-4,TRBD1,many,TRBV9,CASSFGQGAKNIQYF,TGTGCCAGCAGCTTTGGACAGGGGGCCAAAAACATTCAGTACTTC
TRBJ2-1,-,many,TRBV9,CASSLSGGGQFF,TGTGCCAGCAGCCTCTCTGGTGGGGGGCAGTTCTTC
TRBJ2-2,TRBD2,medium-sized,TRBV9,CASSPPGRAAGELFF,TGTGCCAGCAGCCCCCCAGGGAGGGCCGCCGGGGAGCTGTTTTTT
TRBJ2-2,-,many,TRBV9,CASSTHGTTEGGELFF,TGTGCCAGCAGCACCCACGGGACCACTGAAGGCGGGGAGCTGTTTTTT
TRBJ2-1,TRBD1,many,TRBV9,CASSVDRGGTYNEQFF,TGTGCCAGCAGCGTAGATCGAGGGGGCACCTACAATGAGCAGTTCTTC
TRBJ2-2,TRBD2,many,TRBV9,CASSPPLFAGGNTGELFF,TGTGCCAGCAGCCCCCCTCTCTTCGCGGGGGGGAACACCGGGGAGCTGTTTTTT
TRBJ2-5,TRBD1,few,TRBV28,CASRPQDRVKETQYF,TGTGCCAGCAGGCCTCAGGACAGGGTTAAAGAGACCCAGTACTTC
TRBJ2-3,TRBD2,few,TRBV9,CASTERAGDTDTQYF,TGTGCCAGCACCGAGAGGGCGGGAGACACAGATACGCAGTATTTT
TRBJ2-5,TRBD2,-,TRBV9,CASSLSRLAGAETQYF,TGTGCCAGCAGCCTCAGTAGACTAGCGGGAGCTGAGACCCAGTACTTC
TRBJ2-6,-,many,TRBV9,CASSVVPGVGFGANVLTF,TGTGCCAGCAGCGTAGTACCTGGGGTCGGGTTTGGGGCCAACGTCCTGACTTTC
TRBJ2-1,TRBD2,many,TRBV9,CASSVRTSGSSYNEQFF,TGTGCCAGCAGCGTGAGGACTAGCGGGAGCTCCTACAATGAGCAGTTCTTC
TRBJ2-1,-,many,TRBV9,CASSVVGVTNEQFF,TGTGCCAGCAGCGTAGTTGGCGTTACAAATGAGCAGTTCTTC
TRBJ2-7,-,many,TRBV9,CASSVGSGRLYEQYF,TGTGCCAGCAGCGTAGGCTCGGGGAGGCTGTACGAGCAGTACTTC
TRBJ1-3,-,many,TRBV9,CASSPVRGSGNTIYF,TGTGCCAGCAGCCCCGTTAGGGGGTCGGGAAACACCATATATTTT
TRBJ2-5,TRBD1,many,TRBV9,CASSVGDRAGETQYF,TGTGCCAGCAGCGTAGGAGACAGGGCTGGGGAGACCCAGTACTTC
TRBJ2-7,-,-,TRBV9,CASSARGPSGDYEQYF,TGTGCCAGCAGCGCCAGGGGGCCTAGCGGGGACTACGAGCAGTACTTC